This TCR beta chain was identified in a study of Ad26.COV2.S vaccination and SARS-CoV-2 variants. A remark on this clone: Its antigen is not identified.

As to treatment: some 20 received Ad26.COV2.S at low or high dose, single or two shots; about 5 received placebo; per-sample allocation not given. Each sample was drawn 63 days after the first injection (of vaccine or placebo). The table came from immunoSEQ multiplex PCR; TCRdb's copy has only in-frame clones and leaves some out. Of about 680,000 clones listed, roughly 90% are singletons. Regarding the study as a whole: Individuals receiving vaccine had higher spike-specific TCR breadth than placebo recipients did.

The V gene lost 0 bases and the J gene lost 5 bases, with 11 bases spanning the gap. The length of the CDR3 is 14 residues. Germline CDR1 is SGHDT and CDR2 is YYEEEE. The sample in question was peripheral blood, obtained in a trial of Ad26.COV2.S vaccine versus placebo. This clonotype was obtained from a person between 18 and 60 years old who received the Ad26.COV2.S COVID-19 vaccine or a placebo. The gene calls are TRBV5-6 and TRBJ2-5, with D hard to call. CDR3 nucleotides: TGTGCCAGCAGCTTGGACCTACGGCAGGAGACCCAGTACTTC. The encoded protein is CASSLDLRQETQYF.